This T cell receptor beta chain came from a study of neurological immune-mediated disorders. This CDR3 region has 16 residues. V gave up 4 bases and J gave up 3 bases; unmatched junction bases: 8. Germline CDR1 and CDR2: SGHRS and YFSETQ. This clonotype has ten or more counts. TCRdb re-called the 5' RACE reads with MiXCR, one entry per CDR3 protein. The sample holds more than 70,000 distinct CDR3 sequences, 17% seen once. The V call is TRBV5-1, the J call TRBJ2-3; 10 bases fit TRBD1. The sequence derives from a middle-aged woman in good health. The source material was PBMCs. The CDR3 sequence is CASSMVGTGVTDTQYF. CDR3 nucleotides: TGCGCCAGCAGCATGGTTGGGACAGGGGTTACAGATACGCAGTATTTT.